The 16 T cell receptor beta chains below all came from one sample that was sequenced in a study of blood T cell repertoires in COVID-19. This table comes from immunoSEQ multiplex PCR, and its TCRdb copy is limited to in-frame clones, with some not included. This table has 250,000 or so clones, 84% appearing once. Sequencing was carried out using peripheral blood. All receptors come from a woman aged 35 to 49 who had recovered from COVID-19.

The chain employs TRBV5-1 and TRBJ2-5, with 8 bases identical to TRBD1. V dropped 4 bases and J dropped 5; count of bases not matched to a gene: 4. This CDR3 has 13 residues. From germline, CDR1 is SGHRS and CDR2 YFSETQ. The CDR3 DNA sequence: TGCGCCAGCAGCCCCCGGACAGGGGAGACCCAGTACTTC. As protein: CASSPRTGETQYF.

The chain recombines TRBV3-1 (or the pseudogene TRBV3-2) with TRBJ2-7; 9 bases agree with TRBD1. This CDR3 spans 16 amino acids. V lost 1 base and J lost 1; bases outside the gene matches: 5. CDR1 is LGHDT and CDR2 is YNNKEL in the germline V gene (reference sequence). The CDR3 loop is CASSQALGQGSYEQYF. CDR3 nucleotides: TGTGCCAGCAGCCAAGCCCTGGGACAGGGATCCTACGAGCAGTACTTC.

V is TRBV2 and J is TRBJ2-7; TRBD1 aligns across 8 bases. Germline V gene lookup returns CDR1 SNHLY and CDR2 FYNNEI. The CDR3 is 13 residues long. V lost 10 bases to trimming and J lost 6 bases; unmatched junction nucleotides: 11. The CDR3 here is CATTEDRVIEQYF. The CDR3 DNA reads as TGTGCCACCACGGAGGACAGGGTGATCGAGCAGTACTTC.

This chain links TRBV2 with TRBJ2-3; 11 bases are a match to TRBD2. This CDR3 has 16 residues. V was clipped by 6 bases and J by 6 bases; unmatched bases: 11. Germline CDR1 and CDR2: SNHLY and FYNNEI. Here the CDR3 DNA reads TGTGCCAGCAGCGATGTAGCGGGGGGGAGTCCCGATACGCAGTATTTT. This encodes CASSDVAGGSPDTQYF.

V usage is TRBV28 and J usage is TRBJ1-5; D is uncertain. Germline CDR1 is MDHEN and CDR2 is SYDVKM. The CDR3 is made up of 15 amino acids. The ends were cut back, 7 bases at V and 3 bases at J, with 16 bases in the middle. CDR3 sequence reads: CASIAKARYNQPQHF. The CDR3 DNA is TGTGCCAGCATCGCAAAGGCCAGGTACAATCAGCCCCAGCATTTT.

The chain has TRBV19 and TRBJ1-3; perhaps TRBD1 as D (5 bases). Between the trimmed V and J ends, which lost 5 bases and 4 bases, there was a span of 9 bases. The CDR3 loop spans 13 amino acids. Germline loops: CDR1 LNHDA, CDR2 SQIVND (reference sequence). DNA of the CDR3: TGTGCCAGTAGTCCAGGGTACGGAAACACCATATATTTT. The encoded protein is CASSPGYGNTIYF.

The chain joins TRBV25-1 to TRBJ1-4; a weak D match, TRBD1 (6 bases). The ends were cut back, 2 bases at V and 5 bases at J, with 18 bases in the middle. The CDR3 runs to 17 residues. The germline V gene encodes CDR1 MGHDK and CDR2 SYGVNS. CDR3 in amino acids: CASSEEAGVVENEKLFF. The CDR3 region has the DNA TGTGCCAGCAGTGAAGAGGCAGGGGTCGTGGAAAATGAAAAACTGTTTTTT.

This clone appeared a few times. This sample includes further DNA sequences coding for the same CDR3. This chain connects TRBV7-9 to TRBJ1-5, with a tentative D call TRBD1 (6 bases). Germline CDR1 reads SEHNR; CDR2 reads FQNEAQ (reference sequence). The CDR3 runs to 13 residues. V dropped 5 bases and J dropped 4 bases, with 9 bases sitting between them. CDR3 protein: CASSLQGNQPQHF. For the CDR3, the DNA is TGTGCCAGCAGCCTACAGGGAAATCAGCCCCAGCATTTT.

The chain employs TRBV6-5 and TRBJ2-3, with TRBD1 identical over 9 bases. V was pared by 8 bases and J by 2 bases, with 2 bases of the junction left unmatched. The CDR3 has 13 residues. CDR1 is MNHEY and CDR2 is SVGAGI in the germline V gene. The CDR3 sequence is CASGQGITDTQYF. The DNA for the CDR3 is TGTGCCAGCGGACAGGGGATCACAGATACGCAGTATTTT.

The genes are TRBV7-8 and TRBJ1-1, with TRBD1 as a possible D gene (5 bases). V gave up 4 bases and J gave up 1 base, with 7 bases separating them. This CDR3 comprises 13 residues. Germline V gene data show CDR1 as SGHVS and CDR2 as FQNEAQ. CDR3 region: CASSYTGNTEAFF. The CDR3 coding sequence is TGTGCCAGCAGCTATACAGGGAACACTGAAGCTTTCTTT.

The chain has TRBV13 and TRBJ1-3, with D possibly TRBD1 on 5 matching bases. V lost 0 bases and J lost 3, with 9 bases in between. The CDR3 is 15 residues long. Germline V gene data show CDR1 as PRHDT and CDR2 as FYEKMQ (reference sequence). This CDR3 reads CASSLGRAGGNTIYF. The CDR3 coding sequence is TGTGCCAGCAGCTTAGGCAGGGCCGGTGGAAACACCATATATTTT.

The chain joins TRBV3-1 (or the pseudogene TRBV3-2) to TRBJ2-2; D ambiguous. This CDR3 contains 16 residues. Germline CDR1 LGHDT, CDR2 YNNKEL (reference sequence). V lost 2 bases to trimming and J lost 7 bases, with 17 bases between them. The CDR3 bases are TGTGCCAGCAGCCAAAGATCCCCCCCCCACGGCGGGGAGCTGTTTTTT. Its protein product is CASSQRSPPHGGELFF.

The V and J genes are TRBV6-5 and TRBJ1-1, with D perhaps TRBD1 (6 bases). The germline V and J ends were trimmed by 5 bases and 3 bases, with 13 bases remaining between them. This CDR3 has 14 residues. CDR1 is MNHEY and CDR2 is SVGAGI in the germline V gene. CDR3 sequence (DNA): TGTGCCAGCAGTAGGGGGGGGCAATACACTGAAGCTTTCTTT. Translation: CASSRGGQYTEAFF.

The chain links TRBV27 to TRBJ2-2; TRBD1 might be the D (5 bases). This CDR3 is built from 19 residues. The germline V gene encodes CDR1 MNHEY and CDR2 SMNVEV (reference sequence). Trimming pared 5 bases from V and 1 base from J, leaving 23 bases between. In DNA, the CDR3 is TGTGCCAGCAGTCCTTTGGCCGTTGTAGGGGTCGAGAACACCGGGGAGCTGTTTTTT. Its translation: CASSPLAVVGVENTGELFF.

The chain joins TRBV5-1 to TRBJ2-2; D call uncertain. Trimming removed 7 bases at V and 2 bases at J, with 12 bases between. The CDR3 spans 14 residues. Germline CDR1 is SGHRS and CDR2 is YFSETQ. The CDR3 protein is CASLAGINTGELFF. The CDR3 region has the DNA TGCGCCAGCTTGGCAGGAATAAACACCGGGGAGCTGTTTTTT.

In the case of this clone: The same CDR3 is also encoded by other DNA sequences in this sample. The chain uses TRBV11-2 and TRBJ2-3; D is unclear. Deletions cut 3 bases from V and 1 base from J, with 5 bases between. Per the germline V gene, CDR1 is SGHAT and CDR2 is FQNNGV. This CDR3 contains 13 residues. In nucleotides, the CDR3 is TGTGCCAGCAGCTTGGCGGGCACAGATACGCAGTATTTT. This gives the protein CASSLAGTDTQYF.